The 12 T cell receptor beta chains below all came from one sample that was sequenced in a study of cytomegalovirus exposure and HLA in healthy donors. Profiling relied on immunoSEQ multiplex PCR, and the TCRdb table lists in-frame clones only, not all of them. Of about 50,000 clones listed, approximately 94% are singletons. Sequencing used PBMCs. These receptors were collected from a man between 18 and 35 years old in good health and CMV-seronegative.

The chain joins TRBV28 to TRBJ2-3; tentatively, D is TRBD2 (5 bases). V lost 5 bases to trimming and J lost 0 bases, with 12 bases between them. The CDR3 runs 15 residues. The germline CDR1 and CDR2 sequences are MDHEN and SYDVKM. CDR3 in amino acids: CASSLSVSSTDTQYF. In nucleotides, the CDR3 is TGTGCCAGCAGTCTTAGCGTCTCTAGCACAGATACGCAGTATTTT.

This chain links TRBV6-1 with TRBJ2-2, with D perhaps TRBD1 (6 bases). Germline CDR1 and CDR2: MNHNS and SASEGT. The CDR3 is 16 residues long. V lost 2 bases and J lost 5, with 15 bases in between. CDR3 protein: CASSEIPGANTGELFF. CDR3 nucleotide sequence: TGTGCCAGCAGTGAAATTCCAGGGGCTAATACCGGGGAGCTGTTTTTT.

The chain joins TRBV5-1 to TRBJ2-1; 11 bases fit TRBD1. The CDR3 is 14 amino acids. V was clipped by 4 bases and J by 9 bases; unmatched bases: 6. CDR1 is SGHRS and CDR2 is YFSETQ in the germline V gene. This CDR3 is CASSQRDRGSEQFF. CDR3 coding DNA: TGCGCCAGCAGCCAAAGGGACAGGGGGAGTGAGCAGTTCTTC.

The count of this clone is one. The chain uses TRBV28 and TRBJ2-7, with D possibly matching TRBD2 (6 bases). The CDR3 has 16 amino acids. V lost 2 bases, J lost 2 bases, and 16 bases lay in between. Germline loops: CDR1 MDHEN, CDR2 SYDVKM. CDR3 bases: TGTGCCAGCAGTTTAAGGGTACTAGCCAGGGCCTACGAGCAGTACTTC. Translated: CASSLRVLARAYEQYF.

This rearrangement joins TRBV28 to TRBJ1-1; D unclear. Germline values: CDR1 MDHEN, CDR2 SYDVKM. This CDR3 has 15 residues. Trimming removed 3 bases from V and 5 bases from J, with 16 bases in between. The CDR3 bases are TGTGCCAGCAGTTTCAGCGGGAAACGAGGAACTGAAGCTTTCTTT. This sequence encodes CASSFSGKRGTEAFF.

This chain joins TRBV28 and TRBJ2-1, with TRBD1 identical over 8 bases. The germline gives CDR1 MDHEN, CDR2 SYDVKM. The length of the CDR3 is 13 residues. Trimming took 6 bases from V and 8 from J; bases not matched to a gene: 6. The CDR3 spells CASRDRALYEQFF. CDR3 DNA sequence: TGTGCCAGCAGGGACAGGGCGCTCTATGAGCAGTTCTTC.

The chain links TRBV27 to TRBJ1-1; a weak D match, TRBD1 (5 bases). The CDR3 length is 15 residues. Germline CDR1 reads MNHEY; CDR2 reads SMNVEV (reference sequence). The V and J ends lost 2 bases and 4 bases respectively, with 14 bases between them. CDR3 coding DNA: TGTGCCAGCAGTTTACCCACTGACAGATCCACTGAAGCTTTCTTT. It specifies CASSLPTDRSTEAFF.

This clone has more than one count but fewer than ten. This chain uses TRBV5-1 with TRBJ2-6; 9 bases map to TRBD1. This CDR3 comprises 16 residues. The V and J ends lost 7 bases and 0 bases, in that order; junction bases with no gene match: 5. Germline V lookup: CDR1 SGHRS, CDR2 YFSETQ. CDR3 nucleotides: TGCGCCAGCGCACAGGGGGCTTTCTCTGGGGCCAACGTCCTGACTTTC. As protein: CASAQGAFSGANVLTF.

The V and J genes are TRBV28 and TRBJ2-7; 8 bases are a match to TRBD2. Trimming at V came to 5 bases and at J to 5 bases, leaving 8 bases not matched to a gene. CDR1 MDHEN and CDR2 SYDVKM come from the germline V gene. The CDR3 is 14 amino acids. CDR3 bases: TGTGCCAGCAGTCGGAGGAGCGGGAGACACGAGCAGTACTTC. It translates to CASSRRSGRHEQYF.

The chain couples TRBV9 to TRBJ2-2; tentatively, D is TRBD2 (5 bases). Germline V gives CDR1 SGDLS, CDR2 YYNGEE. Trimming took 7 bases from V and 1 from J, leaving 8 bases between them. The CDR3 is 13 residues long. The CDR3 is CASAGGNTGELFF. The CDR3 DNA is TGTGCCAGCGCGGGCGGGAACACCGGGGAGCTGTTTTTT.

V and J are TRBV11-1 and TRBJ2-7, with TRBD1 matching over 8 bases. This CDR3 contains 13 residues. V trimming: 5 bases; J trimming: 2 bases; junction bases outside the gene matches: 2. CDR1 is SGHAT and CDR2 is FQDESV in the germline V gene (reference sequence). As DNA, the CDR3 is TGTGCCAGCAGCCGGACAGGGACCTACGAGCAGTACTTC. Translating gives CASSRTGTYEQYF.

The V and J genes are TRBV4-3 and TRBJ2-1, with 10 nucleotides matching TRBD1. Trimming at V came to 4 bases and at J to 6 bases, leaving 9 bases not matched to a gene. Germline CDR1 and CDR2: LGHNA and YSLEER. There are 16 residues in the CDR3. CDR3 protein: CASSRTPGQGGNEQFF. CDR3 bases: TGCGCCAGCAGCCGAACTCCAGGACAGGGGGGCAATGAGCAGTTCTTC.